The 30 T cell receptor beta chains below all came from one sample that was sequenced in a study of beta chain features in type 1 diabetes. Expressed TCRB transcripts were sequenced, since all the RNA that had been isolated was reverse transcribed. The protocol was immunoSEQ multiplex PCR, while the TCRdb copy is restricted to in-frame clones and leaves out a portion. The sample yields 200,000 to 250,000 clones, roughly a tenth seen once. The sequenced sample consisted of central memory CD4+ T cells from blood. These TCRs come from a man between 18 and 35 years old in good health.

The chain couples TRBV28 to TRBJ2-1; 11 nucleotides line up with TRBD1. Germline V lookup: CDR1 MDHEN, CDR2 SYDVKM. The V and J ends lost 10 bases and 7 bases, in that order; junction bases with no gene match: 21. CDR3 length equals 18 residues. The DNA of the CDR3 is TGTGCCATTCTACCCCCTAATGAGGACAGGGGGCTTAGGAATGAGCAGTTCTTC. It codes for CAILPPNEDRGLRNEQFF. The whole variable domain, filled in from reference TRBV28 and TRBJ2-1, reads DVKVTQSSRYLVKRTGEKVFLECVQDMDHENMFWYRQDPGLGLRLIYFSYDVKMKEKGDIPEGYSVSREKKERFSLILESASTNQTSMYLCAILPPNEDRGLRNEQFFGPGTRLTVL.

This clone was seen ten or more times. The V gene is TRBV6-6, the J gene TRBJ2-5, with D perhaps TRBD1 or TRBD2 (5 bases each). The germline V gene has CDR1 MNHNY and CDR2 SVGAGI (reference sequence). The CDR3 totals 16 residues. Trimming cost V 2 bases and J 3 bases, with 16 bases left between them. The CDR3: CASSYAIRGAEETQYF. In DNA, the CDR3 is TGTGCCAGCAGTTACGCAATAAGGGGAGCCGAAGAGACCCAGTACTTC.

The chain couples TRBV14 to TRBJ2-6; TRBD1 agrees at 8 bases. The CDR3 sequence is 19 residues long. Per the germline V gene, CDR1 is SGHDN and CDR2 is FVKESK. V lost 0 bases, J lost 0 bases, and 7 bases stayed unmatched. CDR3 in DNA: TGTGCCAGCAGCCAAGATCCCAGGACAGGGAACTCTGGGGCCAACGTCCTGACTTTC. It specifies CASSQDPRTGNSGANVLTF.

V is TRBV30 and J is TRBJ1-1; TRBD1 might be the D (6 bases). The CDR3 is 13 amino acids. Germline V gene sequence: CDR1 GTSNPN, CDR2 SVGIG (reference sequence). The ends were cut back, 7 bases at V and 1 base at J, with 13 bases in the middle. CDR3 in DNA: TGTGCCTTACAGGGCAGGGCGAACACTGAAGCTTTCTTT. Protein: CALQGRANTEAFF.

CDR3 loop: CASSLARSGLAGEAEQFF. The CDR3 nucleotides read TGTGCCAGCAGCTTAGCGCGGTCGGGACTAGCGGGAGAGGCTGAGCAGTTCTTC. This chain uses TRBV7-2 with TRBJ2-1; TRBD2 agrees at 14 bases. V shed 0 bases and J 9 bases; nucleotides not matched to a gene: 10. From germline, CDR1 is SGHTA and CDR2 FQGNSA. The CDR3 loop spans 18 amino acids.

This clone was seen a handful of times. This rearrangement joins TRBV15 to TRBJ2-7; no clear D. Germline V gene lookup returns CDR1 LNHNV and CDR2 YYDKDF (reference sequence). The V gene lost 0 bases and the J gene lost 2 bases, with 8 bases spanning the gap. The CDR3 spans 14 residues. The CDR3 loop reads CATSRDPGAYEQYF. The CDR3 nucleotides read TGTGCCACCAGCAGAGATCCAGGAGCCTACGAGCAGTACTTC.

This clone was counted between two and nine times. Here the CDR3 DNA reads TGTGCCAGCAAACCGGGACTAGCGTATCGCGAGCAGTACTTC. Translated: CASKPGLAYREQYF. This chain joins TRBV10-3 and TRBJ2-7; 10 nucleotides agree with TRBD2. Trimming at V came to 10 bases and at J to 6 bases, leaving 12 bases not matched to a gene. This CDR3 has 14 residues. Germline V gene lookup returns CDR1 ENHRY and CDR2 SYGVKD.

The rearrangement uses TRBV25-1 and TRBJ2-7, with 7 bases lining up with TRBD1. This CDR3 is 14 amino acids long. V trimming: 5 bases; J trimming: 0 bases; junction bases outside the gene matches: 4. Germline V lookup: CDR1 MGHDK, CDR2 SYGVNS. The DNA for the CDR3 is TGTGCCAGCAGTAAATGGGACAGCTCCTACGAGCAGTACTTC. Translation gives CASSKWDSSYEQYF.

This clone was found a few times. This sample includes further DNA sequences coding for the same CDR3. The J gene is TRBJ2-3, the V gene TRBV5-4; D is uncertain. The CDR3 covers 12 residues. Germline CDR1 reads SGHNT; CDR2 reads YYREEE (reference sequence). V shed 4 bases and J shed 0 bases, with 3 bases lying between them. CDR3: CASSLSTDTQYF. For the CDR3, the DNA is TGTGCCAGCAGCCTAAGCACAGATACGCAGTATTTT. The variable domain in full, with the rest retrieved from reference TRBV5-4 and TRBJ2-3, is ETGVTQSPTHLIKTRGQQVTLRCSSQSGHNTVSWYQQALGQGPQFIFQYYREEENGRGNFPPRFSGLQFPNYSSELNVNALELDDSALYLCASSLSTDTQYFGPGTRLTVL.

This clone was counted many times. The rearrangement links TRBV19 to TRBJ2-3; weak D call: TRBD1 (6 bases). Looked up from germline, CDR1 is LNHDA and CDR2 is SQIVND (reference sequence). The CDR3 spans 15 residues. The V gene lost 6 bases and the J gene lost 0 bases, with 13 bases spanning the gap. CDR3 loop: CASSLQGSSTDTQYF. CDR3 bases: TGTGCCAGTAGCCTACAGGGCTCTAGCACAGATACGCAGTATTTT.

The chain is built from TRBV30 and TRBJ2-3; D not resolved. CDR3 length: 11 amino acids. Germline CDR1 reads GTSNPN; CDR2 reads SVGIG (reference sequence). V lost 0 bases to trimming and J lost 4 bases, with 2 bases between them. Here the CDR3 DNA reads TGTGCCTGGAGTGTACCAGATACGCAGTATTTT. It yields the protein CAWSVPDTQYF.

This rearrangement joins TRBV5-1 to TRBJ2-1; D remains unclear. The CDR3 spans 13 residues. The ends were cut back, 2 bases at V and 2 bases at J, with 5 bases in the middle. Germline CDR1 reads SGHRS; CDR2 reads YFSETQ. The CDR3 coding sequence is TGCGCCAGCAGCTTTGGGACCTACAATGAGCAGTTCTTC. This encodes CASSFGTYNEQFF.

This clone was observed at least ten times. The gene calls are TRBV30 and TRBJ2-7; no reliable D call. Germline-derived CDR1 and CDR2 are GTSNPN and SVGIG (reference sequence). The CDR3 has 14 amino acids. Trimming shortened V by 4 bases and J by 5 bases, and 18 bases separated the two germline ends. The CDR3 here is CAWTAGPRGHEQYF. The CDR3 DNA reads TGTGCCTGGACAGCAGGCCCTCGCGGCCACGAGCAGTACTTC.

As for this clone: This CDR3 is also generated by other DNA sequences in the sample. This chain uses TRBV5-4 with TRBJ2-5; maybe TRBD2 (5 bases). Germline CDR1 reads SGHNT; CDR2 reads YYREEE (reference sequence). Deletions cut 0 bases from V and 4 bases from J, with 7 bases between. The CDR3 is made up of 13 amino acids. CDR3 loop: CASSLVGRETQYF. The CDR3, as DNA: TGTGCCAGCAGCTTGGTAGGGAGAGAGACCCAGTACTTC.

This clone has at least ten counts. The rearrangement uses TRBV2 and TRBJ2-3; D ambiguous. Trimming took 4 bases from V and 0 from J, leaving 14 bases between them. CDR1 SNHLY and CDR2 FYNNEI come from the germline V gene. The CDR3 sequence is 16 residues long. CDR3 in DNA: TGTGCCAGCAGTGGTAGAGCACGGCTGAGCACAGATACGCAGTATTTT. Translated, it gives CASSGRARLSTDTQYF.

V and J are TRBV11-2 and TRBJ2-7; D call uncertain. Between the trimmed V and J ends, which lost 3 bases and 7 bases, there was a span of 10 bases. The length of the CDR3 is 12 residues. Germline assignment: CDR1 SGHAT and CDR2 FQNNGV. Written as DNA, the CDR3 is TGTGCCAGCAGCTTGTCTCTCGGGGAGCAGTACTTC. Protein product: CASSLSLGEQYF. Complete variable domain (other parts from reference TRBV11-2 and TRBJ2-7): EAGVAQSPRYKIIEKRQSVAFWCNPISGHATLYWYQQILGQGPKLLIQFQNNGVVDDSQLPKDRFSAERLKGVDSTLKIQPAKLEDSAVYLCASSLSLGEQYFGPGTRLTVT.

For this clone: With a far larger clone one base away, a read error is the likely cause. The rearrangement joins TRBV28 to TRBJ2-6, with D maybe TRBD2 (6 bases). The CDR3 totals 15 residues. With 5 bases removed from V and 4 bases from J, the gap between germline ends came to 12 bases. Germline V gives CDR1 MDHEN, CDR2 SYDVKM. The CDR3 here is CASSPRGMGANVLTF. The CDR3, as DNA: TGTGCCAGCAGTCCCCGGGGGATGGGGGCCAACGTCCTGACTTTC.

The table lists this clone with many counts. The CDR3, as DNA: TGTGCCAGCAGCTTAGAAATGGGATCGAGCTCCTACAATGAGCAGTTCTTC. Translation: CASSLEMGSSSYNEQFF. The chain has TRBV7-2 and TRBJ2-1; D remains unclear. This CDR3 is 17 amino acids long. Trimming cost V 1 base and J 0 bases, with 13 bases left between them. Germline CDR1 reads SGHTA; CDR2 reads FQGNSA.

The rearrangement uses TRBV18 and TRBJ2-7; the match to TRBD2 covers 10 bases. From germline, CDR1 is KGHSH and CDR2 LQKENI. The CDR3 totals 16 residues. J lost 4 bases, V lost 1 base, and 7 bases had no gene match. CDR3 DNA: TGTGCCAGCTCACCACACCTAGCGGGAGTCGGGTACGAGCAGTACTTC. It translates to CASSPHLAGVGYEQYF.

The chain carries TRBV6-5 and TRBJ2-7; D unresolved. This CDR3 comprises 16 residues. V was clipped by 4 bases and J by 1 base, with 17 bases between them. CDR1 is MNHEY, CDR2 SVGAGI, per germline. DNA of the CDR3: TGTGCCAGCAGTTCGGAGAGGAAGGCCAGATCCTACGAGCAGTACTTC. Amino acid sequence: CASSSERKARSYEQYF.

This clone was recorded at least ten times. V usage is TRBV7-2 and J usage is TRBJ2-1; 13 bases align to TRBD2. V was pared by 5 bases and J by 4 bases, with 14 bases of the junction left unmatched. The CDR3 consists of 19 residues. Germline lookup yields CDR1 SGHTA and CDR2 FQGNSA. The CDR3 DNA sequence: TGTGCCAGCAGCGGCCAGGGACTAGCGGGGAATCTTTTGTACAATGAGCAGTTCTTC. Amino acids: CASSGQGLAGNLLYNEQFF.

The chain recombines TRBV2 with TRBJ2-1, with D maybe TRBD1 (6 bases). CDR3 length: 14 amino acids. Between the trimmed V and J ends, which lost 8 bases and 3 bases, there was a span of 14 bases. CDR1 SNHLY and CDR2 FYNNEI come from the germline V gene. CDR3 sequence: CASGVGQYYNEQFF. The CDR3 DNA reads TGTGCCAGCGGCGTAGGACAGTACTACAATGAGCAGTTCTTC. The complete variable domain, with remaining parts taken from reference TRBV2 and TRBJ2-1, reads EPEVTQTPSHQVTQMGQEVILRCVPISNHLYFYWYRQILGQKVEFLVSFYNNEISEKSEIFDDQFSVERPDGSNFTLKIRSTKLEDSAMYFCASGVGQYYNEQFFGPGTRLTVL.

This clone turned up a few times. V is TRBV4-3 and J is TRBJ2-7, with 7 positions matching TRBD2. The V gene's germline CDR1 is LGHNA and CDR2 YSLEER. The CDR3 sequence is 14 residues long. Trimming cost V 6 bases and J 2 bases; bases outside gene matches: 7. The DNA of the CDR3 is TGCGCCAGCAGGCGACAGCGGGGCCCCTACGAGCAGTACTTC. This translates into CASRRQRGPYEQYF.

The V gene is TRBV27, the J gene TRBJ1-4; D unresolved. Germline values: CDR1 MNHEY, CDR2 SMNVEV (reference sequence). Trimming removed 3 bases at V and 8 bases at J, with 16 bases between. The CDR3 length is 15 residues. This CDR3 reads CASSFSAGPWEKLFF. CDR3 nucleotide sequence: TGTGCCAGCAGTTTTAGTGCCGGCCCCTGGGAAAAACTGTTTTTT.

This clone has more than one count but fewer than ten. J is TRBJ2-1 and V is TRBV6-6; D tentatively reads TRBD1 or TRBD2 (5 bases each). The V end lost 8 bases, the J end lost 6 bases, and 14 bases lay between the germline ends. Germline V gives CDR1 MNHNY, CDR2 SVGAGI (reference sequence). CDR3 length: 13 residues. CDR3 coding DNA: TGTGCCAGCGGGACGGAGCCCCCCAATGAGCAGTTCTTC. Protein sequence: CASGTEPPNEQFF.

J is TRBJ2-5 and V is TRBV14, with D unresolved. Germline CDR1 and CDR2: SGHDN and FVKESK. This CDR3 is built from 12 residues. V lost 4 bases to trimming and J lost 5 bases, with 8 bases between them. DNA of the CDR3: TGTGCCAGCAGCCGCACATGGGAGACCCAGTACTTC. Its protein is CASSRTWETQYF.

This clone was seen once. The chain's CDR3 is CASSPGAGSYEQYF. The CDR3 bases are TGTGCCAGCTCACCGGGGGCCGGGTCCTACGAGCAGTACTTC. V gene TRBV18 combines with J gene TRBJ2-7; D perhaps matches TRBD1 (6 bases). This CDR3 spans 14 amino acids. The V gene lost 3 bases and the J gene lost 1 base, with 10 bases spanning the gap. Germline V gives CDR1 KGHSH, CDR2 LQKENI.

Only a few counts were recorded for this clone. The CDR3 DNA sequence: TGTGCCAGCAGCTTGCGGTCCCCCAGCGGGGAGCTGTTTTTT. Translation gives CASSLRSPSGELFF. The chain carries TRBV5-4 and TRBJ2-2; no firm D call. V lost 1 base to trimming and J lost 7 bases, with 11 bases between them. This CDR3 contains 14 residues. The germline V gene has CDR1 SGHNT and CDR2 YYREEE (reference sequence).

This clone was counted a few times. The rearrangement uses TRBV5-1 and TRBJ1-2; a weak D match, TRBD1 (6 bases). The germline gives CDR1 SGHRS, CDR2 YFSETQ. The ends were cut back, 3 bases at V and 6 bases at J, with 18 bases in the middle. There are 15 residues in the CDR3. In nucleotides, the CDR3 is TGCGCCAGCAGCTCTTCAATGACAGGACCGAATGGCTACACCTTC. Translated, it gives CASSSSMTGPNGYTF.

This clone was recorded at least ten times. CDR3 sequence (DNA): TGCGGTGGTGGACAGGGGGACTATGGCTACACCTTC. Its translation: CGGGQGDYGYTF. V usage is TRBV29-1 and J usage is TRBJ1-2; 10 nucleotides agree with TRBD1. The CDR3 is made up of 12 amino acids. CDR1 SQVTM and CDR2 ANQGSEA come from the germline V gene.